The following is a T cell receptor beta chain sequence with its context. Its antigen is currently unknown. This entry is derived from a study of cytomegalovirus exposure and HLA in healthy donors. This CDR3 has 13 amino acids. Vbeta (60) and Jbeta (13) primers were used in the PCR. The method was immunoSEQ multiplex PCR; TCRdb's version includes in-frame clones alone and lacks a portion of them. Of approximately 150,000 clones in the sample, over 75% were seen once. Study-level findings and limits: Later examination showed HLA-associated TCR beta chains had greater clonal expansion than equally common others.

This chain joins TRBV21-1 and TRBJ1-5; the table gives TRBD1 as D, unverified against the DNA. TRBV21-1 is given as a pseudogene. The sequenced sample was PBMCs. The TCR comes from a man aged 40-55 years in good health and CMV-seronegative. The CDR3 nucleotides read TGTGCCAGCAGCATATGGGACAGCCAGCCCCAGCATTTT. Its protein is CASSIWDSQPQHF.